This TCR beta chain was captured in a study of read filtering for tumor transcriptome and immune sequencing. Study-wide background: Among patients, under 20 were male and around 14 female, aged about 47 to 85 (mean around 68). R-ISS stage counts were roughly eight for I, about 16 for II, roughly seven for III.

This library used approximately 0.4 ug RNA and molecular barcoded adaptors spanning alpha/delta and beta/gamma chains. TCRdb used MiXCR to reprocess the reads, holding one entry per CDR3 protein. The repertoire holds about 86,000 distinct CDR3 sequences, with 12% as singletons. This clonotype was picked up many times. Its target is not known. J lost 3 bases, V lost 7 bases, and 7 bases had no gene match. This CDR3 spans 17 amino acids. CDR1 is SNHLY and CDR2 is FYNNEI in the germline V gene. General observations from the study: Even smaller IR-seq throughput identified most shared clonotypes.

The chain couples TRBV2 to TRBJ2-6; TRBD1 aligns across 12 bases. The sequence derives from a donor aged 40 or older with multiple myeloma. Sequences were obtained from a population of CD138-negative cells sorted from bone marrow. The CDR3, as DNA: TGTGCCAGCAACCGGGGACAGGGGGCGGTTGGGGCCAACGTCCTGACTTTC. Amino acid sequence: CASNRGQGAVGANVLTF.